This TCR beta chain was obtained from a study of blood T cell repertoires in COVID-19 (dated by TCRdb to 2018 to 2020). About the study as a whole: Collaborator samples came from the United States, Italy and Spain and covered acute and convalescent phases of COVID-19. The prospective study material was composed of cDNA or gDNA derived from T cells, B-cell-depleted T cells, or PBMCs. The dataset comprised deeply sampled blood TCRbeta repertoires from subjects exposed to, actively infected with, or recovered from COVID-19. A freely available public database, intended as a resource for researchers studying the immune response to SARS-CoV-2, is where the repertoires were released. Samples were obtained from the ongoing ImmuneRACE study (first 160 participants) and from 1,254 subjects provided by 6 global collaborators. Nearly every sample came with metadata listing a de-identified subject ID, COVID-19 status, age in years and sex. Where HLA class I and class II types were available, the types were taken from metadata supplied by the sample provider, not from assay-based typing.

Each collaborating institution followed its own protocols to collect whole blood in K2EDTA tubes. Collaborator samples were shipped for TCRbeta analysis as frozen whole blood, isolated PBMCs, or DNA extracted from either sample type. Overall study results and their limits: Clinical and demographic metadata were provided uncurated, with the amount varying by source and participant.

This clone was counted once. There is no known antigen for this receptor. Per-base qualities were not stored, and no clone one base away is much larger. Trimming accounts for 4 bases at V and 4 bases at J, while the number of junction bases matched to no gene is 12. As encoded in the germline V gene (reference sequence), CDR1 is LNHDA while CDR2 is SQIVND. The CDR3 covers 17 residues, taking in both the cysteine and the phenylalanine. The DNA shown is the 51-base CDR3, in frame from base 1. The immunoSEQ Assay, a bias-controlled multiplex PCR, was used to amplify TCRbeta CDR3 regions from genomic DNA. The source study handled its data this way. Within the assay, amplification of reference gene primers was used to estimate how many nucleated cells each sample contained. To quantify the absolute abundance of each unique TCRbeta CDR3 rearrangement, sequence reads were collapsed and filtered. For each sample, productive Simpson clonality was calculated as the square root of Simpson's diversity index across productive rearrangements. TCRdb stores this immuneACCESS table with in-frame sequences only. Part of the clones is absent; in the studies checked, under half of the shortfall reflects unresolved V genes, and no reason is known for the rest. The DNA was the basis for D and trimming; V, J and clone size are from that table. This sample is represented by around 700,000 clones; about 90% of them were singletons. The ten most abundant clones make up about 0.26% of the sample.

The sequence derives from a woman aged 18-29 years with acute or convalescent COVID-19. Sequences were obtained from peripheral blood. The rearrangement joined TRBV19 to TRBJ1-2, and 10 bases in between align with TRBD1. This receptor has the CDR3 CASSTTPGTGALYGYTF. The DNA is TGTGCCAGTAGTACGACTCCCGGGACAGGGGCCCTCTATGGCTACACCTTC.